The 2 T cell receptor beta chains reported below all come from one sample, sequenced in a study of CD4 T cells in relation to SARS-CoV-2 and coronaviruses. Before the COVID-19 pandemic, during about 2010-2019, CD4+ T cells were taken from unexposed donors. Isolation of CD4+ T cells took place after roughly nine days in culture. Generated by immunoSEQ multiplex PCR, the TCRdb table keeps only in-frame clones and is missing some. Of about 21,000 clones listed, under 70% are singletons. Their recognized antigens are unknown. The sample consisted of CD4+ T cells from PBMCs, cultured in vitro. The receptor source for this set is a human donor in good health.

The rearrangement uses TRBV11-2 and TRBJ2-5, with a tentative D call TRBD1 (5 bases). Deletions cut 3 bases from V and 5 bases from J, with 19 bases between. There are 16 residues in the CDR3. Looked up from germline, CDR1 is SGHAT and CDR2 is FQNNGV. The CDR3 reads CASSFWGRGVGETQYF. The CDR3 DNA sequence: TGTGCCAGCAGCTTTTGGGGCCGTGGGGTCGGGGAGACCCAGTACTTC.

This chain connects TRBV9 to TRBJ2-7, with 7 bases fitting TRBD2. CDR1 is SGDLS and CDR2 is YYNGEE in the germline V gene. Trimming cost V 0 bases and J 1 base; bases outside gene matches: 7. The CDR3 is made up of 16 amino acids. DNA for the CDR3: TGTGCCAGCAGCGTAGGCGGGGGTTCAGGGTCCTACGAGCAGTACTTC. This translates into CASSVGGGSGSYEQYF. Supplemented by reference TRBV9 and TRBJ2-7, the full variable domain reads DSGVTQTPKHLITATGQRVTLRCSPRSGDLSVYWYQQSLDQGLQFLIQYYNGEERAKGNILERFSAQQFPDLHSELNLSSLELGDSALYFCASSVGGGSGSYEQYFGPGTRLTVT.